This entry concerns a single TCR beta chain. These data are taken from a study of control samples from healthy donors and cancer patients. The method was immunoSEQ multiplex PCR; TCRdb's version includes in-frame clones alone and lacks a portion of them. In the table there are approximately 150,000 clones, approximately 94% of which are singletons. With 3 bases removed from V and 7 bases from J, the gap between germline ends came to 13 bases. This CDR3 contains 15 residues. Germline V lookup: CDR1 SGHAT, CDR2 FQNNGV. This TCR was recovered from a middle-aged man in good health. This sequence joins TRBV11-2 and TRBJ1-6; possible D gene TRBD1, 6 bases. The sample was blood. In DNA, the CDR3 is TGTGCCAGCAGCTTCGAACCAGGGGTAAATTCACCCCTCCACTTT. It yields the protein CASSFEPGVNSPLHF. Filled out from reference TRBV11-2 and TRBJ1-6, the complete variable domain reads EAGVAQSPRYKIIEKRQSVAFWCNPISGHATLYWYQQILGQGPKLLIQFQNNGVVDDSQLPKDRFSAERLKGVDSTLKIQPAKLEDSAVYLCASSFEPGVNSPLHFGNGTRLTVT.